Listed below are T cell receptor beta chains from one sample, sequenced in a study of OX40 agonist ivuxolimab in advanced cancers. Using immunoSEQ multiplex PCR, the repertoire was profiled, and TCRdb retains in-frame clones only, with some absent. Here the sample spans about 25,000 clones, about 86% being singletons. Source: CD4+ or CD8+ T cells sorted from blood, taken in a trial of the OX40 agonist ivuxolimab. The source of these receptors is an adult with an advanced solid tumor such as melanoma, head and neck, liver or kidney cancer. Each CDR3 is given with its conserved first and last residue. D genes are given only for firm matches. The size entry is marked missing in some rows and otherwise reads once, few, many or a size class.

D gene	clone size	V gene	J gene	CDR3 DNA	CDR3 protein
NA	NA	TRBV7-4	TRBJ2-7	TGTGCCAGCAGCTTAGGTAGCAGCTACTACGAGCAGTACTTC	CASSLGSSYYEQYF
NA	NA	TRBV28	TRBJ1-5	TGTGCCAGCAGTTTCCCCGGACAGAGGAGCAATCAGCCCCAGCATTTT	CASSFPGQRSNQPQHF
TRBD1	once	TRBV27	TRBJ1-2	TGTGCCAGCAGCATAGGACAGGGGGCTGGGGGCTACACCTTC	CASSIGQGAGGYTF
NA	once	TRBV18	TRBJ2-7	TGTGCCAGCTCACACCAGGGGAACTACGAGCAGTACTTC	CASSHQGNYEQYF
TRBD2	NA	TRBV27	TRBJ2-7	TGTGCCAGCAGTTTATCGGGACTAGCCCACGAGCAGTACTTC	CASSLSGLAHEQYF
NA	NA	TRBV11-2	TRBJ2-7	TGTGCCAGCAGCTCCTCCTGGGAGCAGTACTTC	CASSSSWEQYF
TRBD2	NA	TRBV4-1	TRBJ2-1	TGCGCCAGCAGCCAGGCCCCAAGCGGGAGCTACAATGAGCAGTTCTTC	CASSQAPSGSYNEQFF
TRBD1	few	TRBV7-8	TRBJ1-4	TGTGCCAGCAGCTTGACAGGGACGAATGAAAAACTGTTTTTT	CASSLTGTNEKLFF
NA	NA	TRBV6-5	TRBJ1-2	TGTGCCAGCAGACCCCAGGGCTATGGCTACACCTTC	CASRPQGYGYTF
NA	NA	TRBV7-8	TRBJ2-1	TGTGCCAGCAGCCCTTGGGACTTACTGGGGAATGAGCAGTTCTTC	CASSPWDLLGNEQFF
NA	NA	TRBV5-6	TRBJ1-3	TGTGCCAGCAGCTTGAATCGGGGCTTTGGAAACACCATATATTTT	CASSLNRGFGNTIYF
NA	few	TRBV14	TRBJ2-1	TGTGCCAGCAGCCCCCGGGGCCCCCATGAGCAGTTCTTC	CASSPRGPHEQFF
NA	NA	TRBV9	TRBJ2-3	TGTGCCAGCAGCGTAACGGGGTTCGCAGATACGCAGTATTTT	CASSVTGFADTQYF
NA	NA	TRBV29-1	TRBJ2-2	TGCAGCGTTGACGCCGGGAGCACCGGGGAGCTGTTTTTT	CSVDAGSTGELFF
TRBD1	NA	TRBV7-2	TRBJ1-2	TGTGCCAGCAGCTTCTACAGGGGGCCCGGCTATGGCTACACCTTC	CASSFYRGPGYGYTF
TRBD1	NA	TRBV4-1	TRBJ2-6	TGCGCCAGCAGCCCGGGGACAGGTCTTTATTCGTCTGGGGCCAACGTCCTGACTTTC	CASSPGTGLYSSGANVLTF
NA	NA	TRBV30	TRBJ1-3	TGTGCCTGGAAGGCCAGTGGAAACACCATATATTTT	CAWKASGNTIYF
NA	NA	TRBV18	TRBJ2-3	TGTGCCAGCTCACCCCCGGATTCGGGCACAGATACGCAGTATTTT	CASSPPDSGTDTQYF
NA	NA	TRBV6-5	TRBJ2-7	TGTGCCAGCAGTGCGGACAGCTACGAGCAGTACTTC	CASSADSYEQYF
NA	NA	TRBV13	TRBJ2-7	TGTGCCAGCAGCCCACGAGGGTCAGGGAACGACGAGCAGTACTTC	CASSPRGSGNDEQYF
NA	few	TRBV28	TRBJ1-2	TGTGCCAGCAGTTTTGAGGGAGAGGGCTATGGCTACACCTTC	CASSFEGEGYGYTF
TRBD2	once	TRBV28	TRBJ2-4	TGTGCCAGCAGTTTGGTGGGCGGGAGAACGGTAGCCAAAAACATTCAGTACTTC	CASSLVGGRTVAKNIQYF
NA	NA	TRBV7-3	TRBJ2-2	TGTGCCAGCAGCCCCCAGGGTCTCAACACCGGGGAGCTGTTTTTT	CASSPQGLNTGELFF
NA	NA	TRBV19	TRBJ2-1	TGTGCCAGTAGTATAGGGAGTTACAATGAGCAGTTCTTC	CASSIGSYNEQFF
TRBD2	NA	TRBV7-9	TRBJ2-7	TGTGCCAGCAGCACCCCTAGCGGCTCCTACGAGCAGTACTTC	CASSTPSGSYEQYF
NA	NA	TRBV30	TRBJ2-5	TGTGCCTGGAGGCCCCACGGAGAGACCCAGTACTTC	CAWRPHGETQYF
NA	NA	TRBV14	TRBJ2-3	TGTGCCAGCAGCCCCCAGGGGAATACGCAGTATTTT	CASSPQGNTQYF
TRBD1	medium-sized	TRBV6-1	TRBJ1-5	TGTGCCAGCAGTGAAGAGGGGGGGACAGGGTATGACCCCCAGCATTTT	CASSEEGGTGYDPQHF
NA	once	TRBV9	TRBJ1-2	TGTGCCAGCAGCGCCGACGGATCGAGGGTGGGATGGGTGCGGGGCTACACCTTC	CASSADGSRVGWVRGYTF
NA	NA	TRBV6-5	TRBJ2-7	TGTGCCAGCAGTTACATGAGGTACGAGCAGTACTTC	CASSYMRYEQYF
TRBD2	NA	TRBV6-4	TRBJ2-1	TGTGCCAGTTTCACTAGCGGGAGAGGAGACAATGAGCAGTTCTTC	CASFTSGRGDNEQFF
NA	NA	TRBV30	TRBJ2-3	TGTGCCTGGGCCCTTGGGGCCTTCACAGATACGCAGTATTTT	CAWALGAFTDTQYF
TRBD2	NA	TRBV4-1	TRBJ2-5	TGCGCCAGCAGCCAAGAAGGGACTAGCGGCGGGGAGACCCAGTACTTC	CASSQEGTSGGETQYF
NA	NA	TRBV27	TRBJ1-4	TGTGCCAGCAGTCAAGAAGCAACTAATGAAAAACTGTTTTTT	CASSQEATNEKLFF
NA	NA	TRBV9	TRBJ1-1	TGTGCCAGCAGCGTACGCGACAGGCCGAACACTGAAGCTTTCTTT	CASSVRDRPNTEAFF
NA	few	TRBV7-9	TRBJ2-2	TGTGCCAGCAGCTTGCTCAGGGAGCTGTTTTTT	CASSLLRELFF
NA	NA	TRBV7-9	TRBJ1-2	TGTGCCAGCAGGCAGGGCGCTTATGGCTACACCTTC	CASRQGAYGYTF
NA	NA	TRBV10-3	TRBJ2-1	TGTGCCATCAGTGAAGGGAATGAGCAGTTCTTC	CAISEGNEQFF
TRBD2	once	TRBV27	TRBJ2-1	TGTGCCAGCAGTGTGACTAGCGGAGGCTCCTACAATGAGCAGTTCTTC	CASSVTSGGSYNEQFF
NA	NA	TRBV5-1	TRBJ2-1	TGCGCCAGCAGCTTCCCGCCCAATGAGCAGTTCTTC	CASSFPPNEQFF
NA	NA	TRBV4-1	TRBJ1-1	TGCGCCAGCAGCCTCGGGACTGAAGCTTTCTTT	CASSLGTEAFF
NA	NA	TRBV5-1	TRBJ2-7	TGCGCCAGCAGCTTAGAGCGGCTAGCCTCCTACGAGCAGTACTTC	CASSLERLASYEQYF
TRBD2	NA	TRBV5-4	TRBJ2-5	TGTGCCAGCAGCTTGAGCGGGGGGTTGGAGACCCAGTACTTC	CASSLSGGLETQYF
NA	NA	TRBV27	TRBJ2-5	TGTGCCAGCAGTTCAGTAACCCAAGAGACCCAGTACTTC	CASSSVTQETQYF
NA	NA	TRBV10-1	TRBJ2-1	TGCGCCAGCAGTGAGACTAGTCCTCCTTACAATGAGCAGTTCTTC	CASSETSPPYNEQFF
NA	NA	TRBV27	TRBJ1-2	TGTGCCAGCAGTCCCAACACAGGAGGGGGCTATGGCTACACCTTC	CASSPNTGGGYGYTF